This TCR beta chain was observed in a study of cytomegalovirus exposure and HLA in healthy donors. The ends were cut back, 5 bases at V and 6 bases at J, with 14 bases in the middle. CDR1 SSHAT and CDR2 FNYEAQ come from the germline V gene (reference sequence). CDR3 length equals 13 residues. Both 60 Vbeta primers and 13 Jbeta primers went into the PCR. TCRdb's table, derived via immunoSEQ multiplex PCR, lists solely in-frame clones and lacks some. In the table there are about 160,000 clones, roughly 83% of which are singletons. Sequenced sample: PBMCs. The V gene is TRBV7-7, the J gene TRBJ2-7; TRBD2 might be the D (6 bases). The sequence derives from a man aged 25-45 years in good health and CMV-seronegative. The chain's CDR3 is CASSGGTYSEQYF. For the CDR3, the DNA is TGTGCCAGCAGCGGGGGGACTTACTCCGAGCAGTACTTC.